These 28 T cell receptor beta chains share one sample of origin, sequenced in a study of blood T cell repertoires in COVID-19. The data were produced by immunoSEQ multiplex PCR, yet TCRdb's version contains in-frame clones alone and is incomplete. Seen here are a few hundred thousand clones, about nine tenths observed once, and the top ten hold approximately 2.6%. The sample consisted of peripheral blood. Receptors were obtained from a young adult with COVID-19, enrolled during active disease.

The V gene is TRBV13, the J gene TRBJ2-4; 7 bases map to TRBD1. The V gene end was trimmed by 5 bases and the J gene end by 1 base; junction bases not matched to a gene: 17. The CDR3 contains 19 residues. Germline values: CDR1 PRHDT, CDR2 FYEKMQ (reference sequence). CDR3 sequence reads: CASSLRQGTSFVAKNIQYF. The CDR3 coding sequence is TGTGCCAGCAGCCTCCGACAGGGTACGTCCTTCGTCGCCAAAAACATTCAGTACTTC. Using reference TRBV13 and TRBJ2-4 for the parts outside the CDR3, the full variable domain is AAGVIQSPRHLIKEKRETATLKCYPIPRHDTVYWYQQGPGQDPQFLISFYEKMQSDKGSIPDRFSAQQFSDYHSELNMSSLELGDSALYFCASSLRQGTSFVAKNIQYFGAGTRLSVL.

The rearrangement links TRBV6-5 to TRBJ1-5, with D possibly being TRBD1 (6 bases). The CDR3 length is 13 residues. V lost 6 bases, J lost 9 bases, and 15 bases lay in between. The V gene's germline CDR1 is MNHEY and CDR2 SVGAGI. The DNA for the CDR3 is TGTGCCAGCAGGGAGCTAGTGGGGGCGCCCCAGCATTTT. Translation gives CASRELVGAPQHF.

This sequence joins TRBV9 and TRBJ1-1; D gene unclear. The CDR3 consists of 14 residues. Germline V gene sequence: CDR1 SGDLS, CDR2 YYNGEE. Trimming took 4 bases from V and 3 from J, leaving 13 bases between them. The CDR3 nucleotides are TGTGCCAGCAGCTCTCAAACGGGATACACTGAAGCTTTCTTT. This translates into CASSSQTGYTEAFF.

The V and J genes are TRBV5-4 and TRBJ2-3; 8 bases are shared with TRBD2. Germline V gives CDR1 SGHNT, CDR2 YYREEE (reference sequence). The CDR3 length is 17 residues. Losses at the gene ends were 1 base for V and 2 bases for J; bases not matched to a gene: 9. The CDR3 DNA follows: TGTGCCAGCAGCTTGCATCCACTAGCGGATACCACAGATACGCAGTATTTT. As protein: CASSLHPLADTTDTQYF.

The CDR3 region is CASSLSGRRTDTQYF. The CDR3 DNA reads TGTGCCAGCAGTCTTAGCGGGAGAAGGACAGATACGCAGTATTTT. V and J are TRBV7-3 and TRBJ2-3; TRBD2 matches at 9 bases. Germline V gives CDR1 SGHTA, CDR2 FQGTGA. CDR3 length: 15 residues. Trimming cost V 6 bases and J 3 bases; bases outside gene matches: 7.

This sequence joins TRBV15 and TRBJ2-5, with 11 bases fitting TRBD2. The CDR3 runs 15 residues. The V gene's germline CDR1 is LNHNV and CDR2 YYDKDF (reference sequence). V dropped 3 bases and J dropped 4; count of bases not matched to a gene: 4. This chain's CDR3 is CATSRLAGGRETQYF. CDR3 coding DNA: TGTGCCACCAGCAGGCTAGCGGGAGGAAGAGAGACCCAGTACTTC.

This clone was counted a single time. CDR3 sequence (DNA): TGTGCCAGCAGCCAAGATAGTCTAGCGGGAGGATTATACAATGAGCAGTTCTTC. It yields the protein CASSQDSLAGGLYNEQFF. This chain uses TRBV14 with TRBJ2-1, with 11 bases aligning to TRBD2. This CDR3 is built from 18 residues. The ends lost 0 bases at V and 4 bases at J; junction bases unmatched: 8. Per the germline V gene, CDR1 is SGHDN and CDR2 is FVKESK.

V and J are TRBV5-6 and TRBJ2-7, with D maybe TRBD2 (5 bases). The V gene lost 4 bases and the J gene lost 7 bases, with 15 bases spanning the gap. The CDR3 consists of 13 residues. Per the germline V gene, CDR1 is SGHDT and CDR2 is YYEEEE. Here the CDR3 reads CASSTGSYGEQYF. The DNA for the CDR3 is TGTGCCAGCAGCACGGGGTCCTATGGGGAGCAGTACTTC. The entire variable domain, with the rest obtained from reference TRBV5-6 and TRBJ2-7, is as follows: DAGVTQSPTHLIKTRGQQVTLRCSPKSGHDTVSWYQQALGQGPQFIFQYYEEEERQRGNFPDRFSGHQFPNYSSELNVNALLLGDSALYLCASSTGSYGEQYFGPGTRLTVT.

V and J are TRBV19 and TRBJ1-1; 8 bases map to TRBD1. The CDR3 is 14 residues long. The V and J ends lost 5 bases and 4 bases, in that order; junction bases with no gene match: 6. Germline-derived CDR1 and CDR2 are LNHDA and SQIVND (reference sequence). This CDR3 reads CASSAQQGVTEAFF. The CDR3 DNA follows: TGTGCCAGTAGTGCACAACAGGGGGTCACTGAAGCTTTCTTT.

The gene calls are TRBV10-3 and TRBJ2-6, with D unresolved. The CDR3 consists of 16 residues. Trimming stripped 3 bases from V and 2 bases from J, with 11 bases between. Germline CDR1 ENHRY, CDR2 SYGVKD. The CDR3 DNA is TGTGCCATCAGTGATTCACATGTCGCTGGGGCCAACGTCCTGACTTTC. Amino acids: CAISDSHVAGANVLTF.

The chain has TRBV6-2 or TRBV6-3 and TRBJ2-7; 12 bases line up with TRBD2. Germline V CDR1 and CDR2: MNHEY, SVGEGT. CDR3 length: 17 residues. V dropped 6 bases and J dropped 5; count of bases not matched to a gene: 14. DNA of the CDR3: TGTGCCAGCAGCCGTGGACTAGCGGGAACATCTAGGGACGAGCAGTACTTC. It is translated as CASSRGLAGTSRDEQYF.

This chain connects TRBV5-5 to TRBJ1-1; D unresolved. The CDR3 totals 12 residues. Germline V CDR1 and CDR2: SGHKS, YYEKEE (reference sequence). The V end lost 4 bases, the J end lost 0 bases, and 4 bases lay between the germline ends. The CDR3 sequence: CASSPVNTEAFF. The CDR3 nucleotides read TGTGCCAGCAGCCCGGTGAACACTGAAGCTTTCTTT.

J is TRBJ1-2 and V is TRBV27; the D gene is possibly TRBD1 (6 bases). V was shortened by 6 bases and J by 2 bases, with 10 bases between the two germline ends. CDR3 length equals 13 residues. In germline, CDR1 is MNHEY, CDR2 SMNVEV (reference sequence). The CDR3 nucleotides read TGTGCCAGCAGGCTACAGGGAAACTATGGCTACACCTTC. The encoded protein is CASRLQGNYGYTF.

The chain joins TRBV12-5 to TRBJ1-1; TRBD1 aligns across 7 bases. This CDR3 is built from 16 residues. The V segment lost 3 bases and the J segment 1 base; nucleotides outside the gene matches: 8. The V gene's germline CDR1 is LGHNT and CDR2 FRNRAP. The CDR3 reads CASGFPRQGGNTEAFF. The CDR3 coding sequence is TGTGCTAGTGGTTTCCCCAGACAGGGAGGGAACACTGAAGCTTTCTTT.

The rearrangement joins TRBV5-4 to TRBJ2-7; TRBD1 matches 7 bases. The CDR3 length is 14 residues. The J segment lost 2 bases and the V segment lost 0 bases, leaving 2 bases of the junction unmatched. In germline, CDR1 is SGHNT, CDR2 YYREEE (reference sequence). CDR3 sequence (DNA): TGTGCCAGCAGCTTGGGGGACAGAGCCTACGAGCAGTACTTC. Translation gives CASSLGDRAYEQYF.

The chain carries TRBV27 and TRBJ2-5, with 7 bases fitting TRBD1. This CDR3 spans 15 amino acids. CDR1 and CDR2 from the germline V gene are MNHEY and SMNVEV (reference sequence). Losses at the gene ends were 6 bases for V and 2 bases for J; bases not matched to a gene: 9. The CDR3 coding sequence is TGTGCCAGCAGGCGCACTCCAGGGGGTCAAGAGACCCAGTACTTC. Protein: CASRRTPGGQETQYF.

The genes are TRBV19 and TRBJ1-2, with D maybe TRBD1 (5 bases). This CDR3 region has 13 residues. The germline V and J ends were trimmed by 5 bases and 7 bases, with 14 bases remaining between them. Germline assignment: CDR1 LNHDA and CDR2 SQIVND (reference sequence). This CDR3 is CASSPRRVVGYTF. DNA for the CDR3: TGTGCCAGTAGTCCTCGCAGGGTGGTTGGCTACACCTTC.

The chain links TRBV5-5 to TRBJ1-1; D ambiguous. CDR1 and CDR2 (germline): SGHKS, YYEKEE (reference sequence). The CDR3 is 15 residues long. V lost 3 bases and J lost 0, with 12 bases in between. CDR3 sequence reads: CASSSHEGVNTEAFF. The CDR3, as DNA: TGTGCCAGCAGCTCGCATGAGGGAGTGAACACTGAAGCTTTCTTT. The full variable domain, rest sourced from reference TRBV5-5 and TRBJ1-1, is DAGVTQSPTHLIKTRGQQVTLRCSPISGHKSVSWYQQVLGQGPQFIFQYYEKEERGRGNFPDRFSARQFPNYSSELNVNALLLGDSALYLCASSSHEGVNTEAFFGQGTRLTVV.

The chain is built from TRBV14 and TRBJ2-7; no clear D gene. CDR3 length: 15 residues. V was shortened by 0 bases and J by 0 bases, with 9 bases between the two germline ends. The germline V gene has CDR1 SGHDN and CDR2 FVKESK. CDR3 loop: CASSQDRVSSYEQYF. The CDR3 nucleotides read TGTGCCAGCAGCCAAGATCGGGTGTCCTCCTACGAGCAGTACTTC.

The V and J genes are TRBV15 and TRBJ2-7; unclear D gene. This CDR3 spans 13 amino acids. Trimming left V 5 bases short and J 8 bases short, with 16 bases between. The germline V gene encodes CDR1 LNHNV and CDR2 YYDKDF (reference sequence). The CDR3 bases are TGTGCCACCAGCGTACGACCGTGGGCCCAGCAGTACTTC. The encoded protein is CATSVRPWAQQYF.

This clone was found once. V is TRBV19 and J is TRBJ1-2, with TRBD1 matching 8 bases. Looked up from germline, CDR1 is LNHDA and CDR2 is SQIVND (reference sequence). The CDR3 has 13 residues. The V segment lost 6 bases and the J segment 5 bases; nucleotides outside the gene matches: 5. CDR3 sequence reads: CASRTGEAYGYTF. CDR3 bases: TGTGCCAGTAGGACAGGGGAGGCATATGGCTACACCTTC.

J is TRBJ2-7 and V is TRBV5-6; D ambiguous. Looked up from germline, CDR1 is SGHDT and CDR2 is YYEEEE. Trimming stripped 2 bases from V and 3 bases from J, with 6 bases between. This CDR3 region has 12 residues. The CDR3 DNA follows: TGTGCCAGCAGCTTACTAAGCTACGAGCAGTACTTC. It encodes CASSLLSYEQYF.

V gene TRBV9 combines with J gene TRBJ2-7, with D maybe TRBD2 (5 bases). There are 14 residues in the CDR3. V was trimmed by 0 bases and J by 2 bases, leaving 9 bases between them. Germline values: CDR1 SGDLS, CDR2 YYNGEE. CDR3 protein: CASSVEDYPYEQYF. The DNA of the CDR3 is TGTGCCAGCAGCGTAGAAGACTACCCCTACGAGCAGTACTTC.

This clone was observed once. The chain has TRBV5-1 and TRBJ2-7; 12 bases match TRBD1. The germline gives CDR1 SGHRS, CDR2 YFSETQ. V dropped 3 bases and J dropped 4; count of bases not matched to a gene: 2. The CDR3 has 14 residues. The CDR3 region has the DNA TGCGCCAGCAGCTGGGACAGGGGGCCGTACGAGCAGTACTTC. This codes for CASSWDRGPYEQYF. Variable domain in full (rest from reference TRBV5-1 and TRBJ2-7): KAGVTQTPRYLIKTRGQQVTLSCSPISGHRSVSWYQQTPGQGLQFLFEYFSETQRNKGNFPGRFSGRQFSNSRSEMNVSTLELGDSALYLCASSWDRGPYEQYFGPGTRLTVT.

The V and J genes are TRBV6-5 and TRBJ2-2, with D unresolved. The CDR3 totals 12 residues. CDR1 is MNHEY and CDR2 is SVGAGI in the germline V gene. With 8 bases removed from V and 1 base from J, the gap between germline ends came to 5 bases. CDR3 sequence (DNA): TGTGCCAGCTGGAGGAACACCGGGGAGCTGTTTTTT. Its protein is CASWRNTGELFF.

This chain links TRBV10-3 with TRBJ2-3; 14 nucleotides line up with TRBD2. There are 17 residues in the CDR3. V dropped 8 bases and J dropped 3; count of bases not matched to a gene: 10. Germline lookup yields CDR1 ENHRY and CDR2 SYGVKD. The CDR3 sequence is CAISNPGLAGATDTQYF. The DNA of the CDR3 is TGTGCCATCTCCAACCCGGGACTAGCGGGAGCAACAGATACGCAGTATTTT.

This sequence joins TRBV15 and TRBJ1-1; possible D gene TRBD1, 5 bases. There are 16 residues in the CDR3. Between the trimmed V and J ends, which lost 0 bases and 3 bases, there was a span of 14 bases. The germline V gene has CDR1 LNHNV and CDR2 YYDKDF (reference sequence). The CDR3 loop reads CATSRDGNPGDTEAFF. CDR3 DNA sequence: TGTGCCACCAGCAGAGATGGGAACCCGGGGGACACTGAAGCTTTCTTT.

V usage is TRBV19 and J usage is TRBJ2-1; D is ambiguous. The CDR3 is 15 residues long. Germline values: CDR1 LNHDA, CDR2 SQIVND (reference sequence). Trimming removed 7 bases from V and 2 bases from J, with 15 bases in between. The CDR3 DNA is TGTGCCAGTAAGGAAGGCGGAGCCGCCTACAATGAGCAGTTCTTC. This sequence encodes CASKEGGAAYNEQFF. Filled out from reference TRBV19 and TRBJ2-1, the complete variable domain reads DGGITQSPKYLFRKEGQNVTLSCEQNLNHDAMYWYRQDPGQGLRLIYYSQIVNDFQKGDIAEGYSVSREKKESFPLTVTSAQKNPTAFYLCASKEGGAAYNEQFFGPGTRLTVL.